A single sample gave rise to the 28 T cell receptor beta chains below, sequenced in a study of T cell responses to AZD1222 COVID-19 vaccine. Repertoires were generated with immunoSEQ multiplex PCR, while TCRdb's copy carries only in-frame clones and drops some. Of approximately 160,000 clones listed, 93% are singletons. The sample here was peripheral blood, taken on day 0 of AZD1222 vaccination. Receptor source: an adult in good health.

The chain joins TRBV3-1 (or the pseudogene TRBV3-2) to TRBJ2-5; D is perhaps TRBD2 (7 bases). Germline loops: CDR1 LGHDT, CDR2 YNNKEL (reference sequence). CDR3 length: 16 residues. V lost 5 bases to trimming and J lost 5 bases, with 21 bases between them. The CDR3 sequence: CASSSLGGGQDETQYF. In nucleotides, the CDR3 is TGTGCCAGCAGCTCACTGGGGGGGGGCCAGGATGAGACCCAGTACTTC.

The chain couples TRBV14 to TRBJ2-7, with D possibly being TRBD1 (5 bases). The V end was cut by 1 base, the J end by 2 bases, with 12 bases between. The CDR3 covers 15 residues. The germline CDR1 and CDR2 sequences are SGHDN and FVKESK. The DNA of the CDR3 is TGTGCCAGCAGCCAAGGCCGGACGGACACCTACGAGCAGTACTTC. As protein: CASSQGRTDTYEQYF.

This clone appeared once. The chain has TRBV7-8 and TRBJ2-7; 9 nucleotides agree with TRBD1. There are 13 residues in the CDR3. Trimming cost V 5 bases and J 4 bases; bases outside gene matches: 3. The germline gives CDR1 SGHVS, CDR2 FQNEAQ. CDR3 sequence (DNA): TGTGCCAGCAGCCCCGGACAGGGGTACGAGCAGTACTTC. Amino acid sequence: CASSPGQGYEQYF.

The gene calls are TRBV9 and TRBJ1-2, with 7 bases lining up with TRBD1. J lost 4 bases, V lost 0 bases, and 3 bases had no gene match. The CDR3 spans 14 residues. Germline V CDR1 and CDR2: SGDLS, YYNGEE. The CDR3 DNA reads TGTGCCAGCAGCGTAGGACAGGGAGGCTATGGCTACACCTTC. Translating gives CASSVGQGGYGYTF.

The J gene is TRBJ1-4, the V gene TRBV7-2, with TRBD1 as a possible D gene (5 bases). V lost 3 bases and J 10 bases, leaving 15 bases between the germline ends. Germline lookup yields CDR1 SGHTA and CDR2 FQGNSA. The CDR3 length is 14 residues. The CDR3 is CASSLNRWGVKLFF. The CDR3 DNA follows: TGTGCCAGCAGCTTGAACAGATGGGGGGTAAAACTGTTTTTT.

The V and J genes are TRBV11-2 and TRBJ1-1, with a weak D call TRBD1 (6 bases). Germline V CDR1 and CDR2: SGHAT, FQNNGV. The length of the CDR3 is 15 residues. Trimming pared 5 bases from V and 0 bases from J, leaving 13 bases between. CDR3 coding DNA: TGTGCCAGCAGCCCCCCCGGGGGCTTGAACACTGAAGCTTTCTTT. Translated, it gives CASSPPGGLNTEAFF.

V gene TRBV18 combines with J gene TRBJ2-1; 11 bases agree with TRBD2. The CDR3 runs to 14 residues. The V gene's germline CDR1 is KGHSH and CDR2 LQKENI. V trimming: 6 bases; J trimming: 8 bases; junction bases outside the gene matches: 6. The CDR3 region has the DNA TGTGCCAGCTCCCCAACTAGCGGGGGTGATGAGCAGTTCTTC. It yields the protein CASSPTSGGDEQFF.

The chain employs TRBV11-3 and TRBJ2-1; 9 bases are a match to TRBD2. The germline CDR1 and CDR2 sequences are SGHNT and YENEEA. The CDR3 spans 14 residues. V lost 7 bases, J lost 3 bases, and 4 bases stayed unmatched. Written as DNA, the CDR3 is TGTGCCAGCAAGAGCGGGGGGAACTACAATGAGCAGTTCTTC. It encodes CASKSGGNYNEQFF.

The rearrangement links TRBV7-2 to TRBJ1-1; D uncertain. V lost 10 bases to trimming and J lost 0 bases, with 6 bases between them. CDR3 length: 11 residues. Germline CDR1 SGHTA, CDR2 FQGNSA. The CDR3 reads CAIDMNTEAFF. Here the CDR3 DNA reads TGTGCCATCGACATGAACACTGAAGCTTTCTTT.

The chain employs TRBV11-3 and TRBJ2-7; unclear D gene. The CDR3 is made up of 15 amino acids. The V gene's germline CDR1 is SGHNT and CDR2 YENEEA. Trimming left V 2 bases short and J 2 bases short, with 13 bases between. CDR3 in DNA: TGTGCCAGCAGCTTAAGTGCGGCAGGCACCTACGAGCAGTACTTC. This translates into CASSLSAAGTYEQYF.

The rearrangement uses TRBV19 and TRBJ1-1; no clear D. CDR1 and CDR2 from the germline V gene are LNHDA and SQIVND (reference sequence). The CDR3 sequence is 16 residues long. Trimming pared 3 bases from V and 0 bases from J, leaving 14 bases between. CDR3 DNA: TGTGCCAGTAGTATGAGGCCAGGTCTAATGAACACTGAAGCTTTCTTT. Translating it yields CASSMRPGLMNTEAFF. Looking up the rest from reference TRBV19 and TRBJ1-1 gives the full variable domain: DGGITQSPKYLFRKEGQNVTLSCEQNLNHDAMYWYRQDPGQGLRLIYYSQIVNDFQKGDIAEGYSVSREKKESFPLTVTSAQKNPTAFYLCASSMRPGLMNTEAFFGQGTRLTVV.

The rearrangement links TRBV6-1 to TRBJ2-7; D not resolved. Germline CDR1 reads MNHNS; CDR2 reads SASEGT. The CDR3 is made up of 11 amino acids. Between the trimmed V and J ends, which lost 1 base and 12 bases, there was a span of 10 bases. This CDR3 is CASSEVRIPYF. CDR3 in DNA: TGTGCCAGCAGTGAAGTCAGAATCCCGTACTTC.

This chain joins TRBV20-1 and TRBJ2-7; D not resolved. The germline gives CDR1 DFQATT, CDR2 SNEGSKA (reference sequence). Trimming took 3 bases from V and 2 from J, leaving 11 bases between them. The CDR3 has 13 residues. The CDR3 region is CSASIGGAYEQYF. In DNA form, the CDR3 reads TGCAGTGCTAGTATAGGCGGAGCCTACGAGCAGTACTTC.

J is TRBJ1-5 and V is TRBV5-8, with TRBD1 matching 9 bases. The V gene end was trimmed by 4 bases and the J gene end by 3 bases; junction bases not matched to a gene: 11. This CDR3 has 17 amino acids. Germline CDR1 reads SGHTS; CDR2 reads YDEGEE. CDR3 coding DNA: TGTGCCAGCAGCCGAGGGGACAGGGTAACCCCCAATCAGCCCCAGCATTTT. Protein product: CASSRGDRVTPNQPQHF. Based on the CDR3 plus reference TRBV5-8 and TRBJ1-5, the full variable domain is EAGVTQSPTHLIKTRGQQATLRCSPISGHTSVYWYQQALGLGLQFLLWYDEGEERNRGNFPPRFSGRQFPNYSSELNVNALELEDSALYLCASSRGDRVTPNQPQHFGDGTRLSIL.

The chain employs TRBV2 and TRBJ2-1; D is unclear. The V and J ends lost 5 bases and 2 bases respectively, with 1 base between them. The germline V gene has CDR1 SNHLY and CDR2 FYNNEI. The CDR3 runs 11 residues. The CDR3 DNA sequence: TGTGCCAGCAGTACCTACAATGAGCAGTTCTTC. Its translation is CASSTYNEQFF. Based on the CDR3 plus reference TRBV2 and TRBJ2-1, the full variable domain is EPEVTQTPSHQVTQMGQEVILRCVPISNHLYFYWYRQILGQKVEFLVSFYNNEISEKSEIFDDQFSVERPDGSNFTLKIRSTKLEDSAMYFCASSTYNEQFFGPGTRLTVL.

The rearrangement uses TRBV21-1 and TRBJ2-2; the D call in the table, TRBD1, was not verified against the DNA. TRBV21-1 is termed a pseudogene. The length of the CDR3 is 15 residues. The CDR3 DNA is TGTGCCAGCAGAAGCCGGACAGGGGACACCGGGGAGCTGTTTTTT. This sequence encodes CASRSRTGDTGELFF.

The rearrangement joins TRBV12-5 to TRBJ1-2, with D unclear. Trimming shortened V by 2 bases and J by 7 bases, and 17 bases separated the two germline ends. This CDR3 is 15 amino acids long. CDR1 is LGHNT, CDR2 FRNRAP, per germline. In nucleotides, the CDR3 is TGTGCTAGTGGTTTGCCCTTGTTAGACTTCGGTGGCTACACCTTC. It codes for CASGLPLLDFGGYTF. Based on the CDR3 plus reference TRBV12-5 and TRBJ1-2, the full variable domain is DARVTQTPRHKVTEMGQEVTMRCQPILGHNTVFWYRQTMMQGLELLAYFRNRAPLDDSGMPKDRFSAEMPDATLATLKIQPSEPRDSAVYFCASGLPLLDFGGYTFGSGTRLTVV.

This clone was detected once. V is TRBV5-1 and J is TRBJ2-3; 12 nucleotides line up with TRBD2. Germline assignment: CDR1 SGHRS and CDR2 YFSETQ. The CDR3 is 18 amino acids. With V trimmed by 0 bases and J by 2 bases, 7 bases remained unmatched. Written as DNA, the CDR3 is TGCGCCAGCAGCTTGGGGAGACTAGCGGGGGTACTCACAGATACGCAGTATTTT. It translates to CASSLGRLAGVLTDTQYF.

The chain employs TRBV5-1 and TRBJ1-4; a possible D gene is TRBD1 (6 bases). Germline assignment: CDR1 SGHRS and CDR2 YFSETQ. With 3 bases removed from V and 4 bases from J, the gap between germline ends came to 13 bases. The CDR3 totals 15 residues. For the CDR3, the DNA is TGCGCCAGCAGCTCTACAGGGCAAGATAATGAAAAACTGTTTTTT. Its protein is CASSSTGQDNEKLFF.

The chain uses TRBV9 and TRBJ2-7; a weak D match, TRBD2 (6 bases). Germline CDR1 and CDR2: SGDLS and YYNGEE. Trimming cost V 2 bases and J 7 bases, with 16 bases left between them. This CDR3 comprises 14 residues. CDR3 region: CASSVGGEASEQYF. CDR3 DNA: TGTGCCAGCAGCGTCGGTGGGGAGGCGTCTGAGCAGTACTTC.

The J gene is TRBJ1-6, the V gene TRBV9, with a tentative D call TRBD1 (6 bases). There are 12 residues in the CDR3. Trimming took 10 bases from V and 4 from J, leaving 9 bases between them. Germline loops: CDR1 SGDLS, CDR2 YYNGEE. CDR3: CASGAYNSPLHF. The CDR3 DNA is TGTGCCTCAGGGGCTTATAATTCACCCCTCCACTTT.

This clone was observed a single time. The chain joins TRBV7-9 to TRBJ2-7; TRBD1 agrees at 9 bases. V trimming: 5 bases; J trimming: 4 bases; junction bases outside the gene matches: 12. Germline-derived CDR1 and CDR2 are SEHNR and FQNEAQ (reference sequence). The CDR3 extends over 16 amino acids. CDR3 region: CASSVEPGQGRYEQYF. In nucleotides, the CDR3 is TGTGCCAGCAGCGTAGAACCGGGACAGGGTAGATACGAGCAGTACTTC.

This chain connects TRBV30 to TRBJ2-7; 7 positions match TRBD1. This CDR3 spans 12 amino acids. Germline CDR1 is GTSNPN and CDR2 is SVGIG (reference sequence). Trimming removed 3 bases from V and 6 bases from J; junction bases left unmatched: 5. The CDR3 region is CAWSLGQAEQYF. The DNA for the CDR3 is TGTGCCTGGAGCCTAGGACAGGCCGAGCAGTACTTC.

This chain links TRBV28 with TRBJ1-5, with TRBD1 matching 8 bases. Germline V gene sequence: CDR1 MDHEN, CDR2 SYDVKM. The ends lost 6 bases at V and 6 bases at J; junction bases unmatched: 7. The CDR3 is 14 amino acids. CDR3 DNA sequence: TGTGCCAGCAGGAGACAGGGGACGAGTCAGCCCCAGCATTTT. Its translation is CASRRQGTSQPQHF. Supplemented by reference TRBV28 and TRBJ1-5, the full variable domain reads DVKVTQSSRYLVKRTGEKVFLECVQDMDHENMFWYRQDPGLGLRLIYFSYDVKMKEKGDIPEGYSVSREKKERFSLILESASTNQTSMYLCASRRQGTSQPQHFGDGTRLSIL.

V gene TRBV2 combines with J gene TRBJ2-1, with 12 bases identical to TRBD1. The CDR3 totals 14 residues. The germline CDR1 and CDR2 sequences are SNHLY and FYNNEI. J gave up 9 bases and V 6 bases, and 6 bases lay outside the gene matches. The CDR3 loop reads CASSRDRGRTEQFF. In nucleotides, the CDR3 is TGTGCCAGCAGCCGGGACAGGGGGCGCACTGAGCAGTTCTTC.

The chain links TRBV28 to TRBJ2-7; no reliable D call. Germline V gives CDR1 MDHEN, CDR2 SYDVKM. Trimming stripped 9 bases from V and 3 bases from J, with 15 bases between. The CDR3 loop spans 13 amino acids. The DNA for the CDR3 is TGTGCCAGTGGGCCGGCCAGACTCTACGAGCAGTACTTC. Its protein product is CASGPARLYEQYF.

The chain combines TRBV11-3 with TRBJ1-1; the D is unclear. Per germline, CDR1 SGHNT and CDR2 YENEEA. V gave up 7 bases and J gave up 1 base, with 13 bases separating them. The CDR3 consists of 14 residues. DNA for the CDR3: TGTGCCAGCACCCTAGGAGGATCGAACACTGAAGCTTTCTTT. Its translation is CASTLGGSNTEAFF.

The chain links TRBV20-1 to TRBJ1-4; D uncertain. Looked up from germline, CDR1 is DFQATT and CDR2 is SNEGSKA (reference sequence). This CDR3 spans 14 amino acids. V shed 3 bases and J shed 7 bases, with 15 bases lying between them. The CDR3 reads CSASHNRGFEKLFF. The DNA for the CDR3 is TGCAGTGCTAGTCACAATCGAGGATTTGAAAAACTGTTTTTT.